The clone carrying this T cell receptor (beta chain) was seen more than once but under ten times. Its target is unknown. Germline trimming cut 5 bases from V and 2 bases from J; bases unmatched to any gene: 7. There are 15 residues in the CDR3. Germline-derived CDR1 and CDR2 are SGHVS and FNYEAQ. The data stem from a study of cytomegalovirus exposure and HLA in healthy donors. Study conclusions and caveats: There were some 150 TCR beta chains listed as cytomegalovirus-associated.

Amplification used 60 Vbeta primers and 13 Jbeta primers. Methods used by the authors: As a later analysis found, there were roughly 80 million unique TCR beta chains, of which some 9.9 million were shared. Here immunoSEQ multiplex PCR was the method, and the copy in TCRdb shows in-frame clones only, minus some. Clone size and V and J calls were adopted from that table, with D and trimming inferred from the DNA. The repertoire holds more than 50,000 clones, about 70% seen once, with roughly 21% in the top ten. The rearrangement joins TRBV7-6 to TRBJ1-2; 8 bases are a match to TRBD1. The TCR was taken from a woman in her fifties or sixties in good health and CMV-seropositive. Sequencing used PBMCs. CDR3 residues: CASSRQGPPNYGYTF. DNA for the CDR3: TGTGCCAGCAGCCGACAGGGGCCGCCCAACTATGGCTACACCTTC. Drawing the rest from reference TRBV7-6 and TRBJ1-2, the complete variable domain is GAGVSQSPRYKVTKRGQDVALRCDPISGHVSLYWYRQALGQGPEFLTYFNYEAQQDKSGLPNDRFSAERPEGSISTLTIQRTEQRDSAMYRCASSRQGPPNYGYTFGSGTRLTVV.